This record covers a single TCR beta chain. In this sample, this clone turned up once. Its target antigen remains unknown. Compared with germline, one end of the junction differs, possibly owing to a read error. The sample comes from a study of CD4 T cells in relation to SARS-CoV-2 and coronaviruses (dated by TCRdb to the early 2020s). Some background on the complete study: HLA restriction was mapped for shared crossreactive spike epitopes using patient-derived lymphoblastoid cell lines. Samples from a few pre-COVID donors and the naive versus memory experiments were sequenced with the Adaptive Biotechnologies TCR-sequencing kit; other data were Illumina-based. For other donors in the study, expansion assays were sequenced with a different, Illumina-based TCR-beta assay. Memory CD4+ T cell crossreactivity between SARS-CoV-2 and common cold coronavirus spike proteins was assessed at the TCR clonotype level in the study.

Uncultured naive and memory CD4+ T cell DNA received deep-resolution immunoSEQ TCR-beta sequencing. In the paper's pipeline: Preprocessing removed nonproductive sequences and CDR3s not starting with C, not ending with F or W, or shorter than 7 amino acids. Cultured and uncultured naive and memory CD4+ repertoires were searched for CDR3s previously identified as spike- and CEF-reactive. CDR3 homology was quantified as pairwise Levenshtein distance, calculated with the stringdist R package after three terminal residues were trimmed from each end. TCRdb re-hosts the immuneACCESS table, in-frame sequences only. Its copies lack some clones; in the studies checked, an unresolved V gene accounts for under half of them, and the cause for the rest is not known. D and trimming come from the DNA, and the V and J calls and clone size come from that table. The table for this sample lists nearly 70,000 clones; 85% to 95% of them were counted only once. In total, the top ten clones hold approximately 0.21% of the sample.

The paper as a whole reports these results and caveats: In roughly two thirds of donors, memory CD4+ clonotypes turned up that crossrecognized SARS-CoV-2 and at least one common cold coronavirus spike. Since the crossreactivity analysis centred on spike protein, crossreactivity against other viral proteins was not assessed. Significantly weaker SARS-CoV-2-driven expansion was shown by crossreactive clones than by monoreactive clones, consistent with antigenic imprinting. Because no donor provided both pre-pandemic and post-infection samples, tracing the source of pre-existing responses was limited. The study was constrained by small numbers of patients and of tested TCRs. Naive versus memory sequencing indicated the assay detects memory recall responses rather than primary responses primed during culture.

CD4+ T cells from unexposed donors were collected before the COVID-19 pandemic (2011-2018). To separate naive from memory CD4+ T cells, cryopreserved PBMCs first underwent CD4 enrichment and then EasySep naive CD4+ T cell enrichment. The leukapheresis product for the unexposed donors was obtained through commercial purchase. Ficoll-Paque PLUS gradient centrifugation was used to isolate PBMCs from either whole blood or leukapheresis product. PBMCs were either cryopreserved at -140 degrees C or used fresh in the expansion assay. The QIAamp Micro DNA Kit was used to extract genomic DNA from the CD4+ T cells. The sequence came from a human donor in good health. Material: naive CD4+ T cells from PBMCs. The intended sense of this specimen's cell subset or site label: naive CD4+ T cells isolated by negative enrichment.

The bases read TGTGCCAGTAGCCTCACTAGCTACCATGAGCAGTTCTTC. This sequence encodes CASSLTSYHEQFF. The chain is assembled from TRBV19 and TRBJ2-1, with a tentative D gene TRBD2 over 6 matching bases. CDR3 length: 13 amino acids, cysteine to phenylalanine. Kept here is only the CDR3 DNA, which spans 39 bases and is read in frame from base 1. Taken from the germline V gene (reference sequence), the CDR1 and CDR2 loops are LNHDA and SQIVND.